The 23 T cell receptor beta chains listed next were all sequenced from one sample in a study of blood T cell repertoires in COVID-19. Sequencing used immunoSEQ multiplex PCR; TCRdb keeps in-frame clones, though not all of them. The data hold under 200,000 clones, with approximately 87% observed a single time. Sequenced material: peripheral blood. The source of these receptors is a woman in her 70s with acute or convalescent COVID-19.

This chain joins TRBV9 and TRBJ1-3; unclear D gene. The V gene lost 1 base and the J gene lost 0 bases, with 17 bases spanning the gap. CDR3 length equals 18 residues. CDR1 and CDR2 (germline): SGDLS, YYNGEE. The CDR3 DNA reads TGTGCCAGCAGCGTAACCAGTCCTCCTCTTCTCTCTGGAAACACCATATATTTT. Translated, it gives CASSVTSPPLLSGNTIYF. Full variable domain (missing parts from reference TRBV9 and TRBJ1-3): DSGVTQTPKHLITATGQRVTLRCSPRSGDLSVYWYQQSLDQGLQFLIQYYNGEERAKGNILERFSAQQFPDLHSELNLSSLELGDSALYFCASSVTSPPLLSGNTIYFGEGSWLTVV.

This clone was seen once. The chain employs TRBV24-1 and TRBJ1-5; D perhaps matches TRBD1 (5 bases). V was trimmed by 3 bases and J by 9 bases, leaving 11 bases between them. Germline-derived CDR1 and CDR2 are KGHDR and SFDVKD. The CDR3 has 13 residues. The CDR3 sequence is CATSDRGSGPQHF. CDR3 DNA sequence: TGTGCCACCAGTGATCGGGGGAGTGGGCCCCAGCATTTT.

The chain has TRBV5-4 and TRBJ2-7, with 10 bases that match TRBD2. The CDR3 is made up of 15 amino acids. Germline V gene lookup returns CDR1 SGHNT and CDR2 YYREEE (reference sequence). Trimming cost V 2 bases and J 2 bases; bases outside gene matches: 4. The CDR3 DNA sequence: TGTGCCAGCAGCTTATCAGCGGGGGGGGCCTACGAGCAGTACTTC. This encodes CASSLSAGGAYEQYF.

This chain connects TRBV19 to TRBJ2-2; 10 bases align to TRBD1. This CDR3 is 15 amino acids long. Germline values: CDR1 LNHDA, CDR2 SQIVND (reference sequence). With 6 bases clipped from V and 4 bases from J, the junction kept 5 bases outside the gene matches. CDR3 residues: CASRGQGSSTGELFF. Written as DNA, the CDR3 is TGTGCCAGTAGGGGACAGGGGAGTAGCACCGGGGAGCTGTTTTTT.

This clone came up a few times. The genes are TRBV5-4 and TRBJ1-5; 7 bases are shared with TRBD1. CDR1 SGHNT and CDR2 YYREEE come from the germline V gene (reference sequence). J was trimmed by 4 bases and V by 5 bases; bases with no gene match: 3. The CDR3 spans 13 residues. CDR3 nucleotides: TGTGCCAGCAGTCCAGGGGGAAATCAGCCCCAGCATTTT. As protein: CASSPGGNQPQHF.

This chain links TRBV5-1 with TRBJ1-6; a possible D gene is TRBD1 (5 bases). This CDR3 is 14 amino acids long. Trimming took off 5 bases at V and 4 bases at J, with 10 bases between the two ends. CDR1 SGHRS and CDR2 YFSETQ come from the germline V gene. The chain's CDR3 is CASRSGTYNSPLHF. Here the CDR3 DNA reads TGCGCCAGCAGGAGTGGGACTTATAATTCACCCCTCCACTTT.

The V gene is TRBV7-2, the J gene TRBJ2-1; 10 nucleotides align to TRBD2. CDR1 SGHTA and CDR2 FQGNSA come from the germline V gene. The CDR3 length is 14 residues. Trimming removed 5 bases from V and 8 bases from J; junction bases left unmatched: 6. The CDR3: CASSLSSGSHEQFF. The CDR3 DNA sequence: TGTGCCAGCAGCCTCTCTAGCGGGAGTCATGAGCAGTTCTTC.

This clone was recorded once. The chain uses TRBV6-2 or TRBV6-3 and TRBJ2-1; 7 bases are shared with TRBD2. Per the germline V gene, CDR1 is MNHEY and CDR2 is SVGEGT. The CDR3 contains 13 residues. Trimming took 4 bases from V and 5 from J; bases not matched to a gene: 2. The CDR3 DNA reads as TGTGCCAGCAGTTCGCGGGGGAACAATGAGCAGTTCTTC. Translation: CASSSRGNNEQFF.

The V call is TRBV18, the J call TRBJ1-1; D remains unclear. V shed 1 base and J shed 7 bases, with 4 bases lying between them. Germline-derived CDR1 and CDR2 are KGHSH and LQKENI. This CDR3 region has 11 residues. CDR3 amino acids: CASSPRSEAFF. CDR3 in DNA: TGTGCCAGCTCACCACGGAGTGAAGCTTTCTTT.

CDR3 DNA: TGTGCCAGCGAACCCGGAGGGCTGTTTTTT. Protein product: CASEPGGLFF. The gene calls are TRBV3-1 (or the pseudogene TRBV3-2) and TRBJ2-2; tentative D call: TRBD2 (5 bases). In germline, CDR1 is LGHDT, CDR2 YNNKEL (reference sequence). V gave up 8 bases and J gave up 13 bases, with 11 bases separating them. CDR3 length: 10 amino acids.

DNA for the CDR3: TGCGCCAGCAGTGAGTCGTCAGGGGAATCACCCCTCCACTTT. Its protein is CASSESSGESPLHF. The genes are TRBV10-2 and TRBJ1-6, with TRBD1 as a possible D gene (6 bases). V lost 0 bases, J lost 10 bases, and 10 bases lay in between. CDR3 length: 14 residues. Per germline, CDR1 WSHSY and CDR2 SAAADI.

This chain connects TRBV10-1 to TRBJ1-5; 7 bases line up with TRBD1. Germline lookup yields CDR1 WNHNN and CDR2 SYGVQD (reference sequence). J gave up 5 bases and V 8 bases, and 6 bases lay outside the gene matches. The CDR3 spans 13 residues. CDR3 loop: CASSQGLDQPQHF. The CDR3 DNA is TGCGCCAGCTCACAGGGGCTCGATCAGCCCCAGCATTTT.

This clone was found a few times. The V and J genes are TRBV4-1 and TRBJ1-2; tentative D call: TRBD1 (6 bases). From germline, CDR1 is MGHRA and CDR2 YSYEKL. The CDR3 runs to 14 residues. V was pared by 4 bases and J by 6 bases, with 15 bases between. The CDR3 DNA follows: TGCGCCAGCAGCCCCCCAACAGGGCTCAATGGCTACACCTTC. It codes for CASSPPTGLNGYTF.

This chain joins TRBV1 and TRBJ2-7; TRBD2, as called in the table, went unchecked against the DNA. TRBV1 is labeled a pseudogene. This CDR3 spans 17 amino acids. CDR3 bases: TGCACCAGCAGCCAAGAAAATAGCGGGGGGCATCAGTACGAGCAGTACTTC. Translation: CTSSQENSGGHQYEQYF.

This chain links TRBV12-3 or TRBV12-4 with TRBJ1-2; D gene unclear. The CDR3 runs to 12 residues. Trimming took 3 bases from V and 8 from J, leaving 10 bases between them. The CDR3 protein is CASSFGERGYTF. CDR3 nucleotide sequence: TGTGCCAGCAGTTTCGGGGAACGGGGCTACACCTTC.

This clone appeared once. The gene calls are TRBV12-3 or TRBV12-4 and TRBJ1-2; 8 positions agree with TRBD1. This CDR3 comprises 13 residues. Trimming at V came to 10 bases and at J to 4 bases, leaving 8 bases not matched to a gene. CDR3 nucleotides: TGTGCCACCGGGCAGGGGGCTCGCTATGGCTACACCTTC. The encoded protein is CATGQGARYGYTF.

In DNA, the CDR3 is TGCAGCGTTGCCCCGTTCCCGGGACTAGCGGGGACCTACGAGCAGTACTTC. It codes for CSVAPFPGLAGTYEQYF. The rearrangement uses TRBV29-1 and TRBJ2-7; 13 nucleotides match TRBD2. Germline loops: CDR1 SQVTM, CDR2 ANQGSEA. The V and J ends lost 4 bases and 2 bases, in that order; junction bases with no gene match: 11. The CDR3 is made up of 17 amino acids.

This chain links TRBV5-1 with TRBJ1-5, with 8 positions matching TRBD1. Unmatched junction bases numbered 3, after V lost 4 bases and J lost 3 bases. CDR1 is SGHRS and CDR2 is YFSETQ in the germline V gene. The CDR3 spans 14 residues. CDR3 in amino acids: CASSPTGDNQPQHF. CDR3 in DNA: TGCGCCAGCAGCCCGACAGGGGACAATCAGCCCCAGCATTTT.

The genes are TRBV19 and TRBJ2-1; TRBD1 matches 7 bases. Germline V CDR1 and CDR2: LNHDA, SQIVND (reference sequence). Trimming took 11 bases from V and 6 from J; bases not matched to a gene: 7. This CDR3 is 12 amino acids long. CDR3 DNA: TGTGCCTCAAGATGGGACAGCAATGAGCAGTTCTTC. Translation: CASRWDSNEQFF.

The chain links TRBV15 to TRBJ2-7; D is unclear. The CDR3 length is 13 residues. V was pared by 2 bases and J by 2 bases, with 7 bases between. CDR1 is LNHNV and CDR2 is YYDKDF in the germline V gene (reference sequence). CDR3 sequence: CATSRLVTYEQYF. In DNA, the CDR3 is TGTGCCACCAGCAGACTAGTCACCTACGAGCAGTACTTC. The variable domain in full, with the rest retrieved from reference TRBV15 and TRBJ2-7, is DAMVIQNPRYQVTQFGKPVTLSCSQTLNHNVMYWYQQKSSQAPKLLFHYYDKDFNNEADTPDNFQSRRPNTSFCFLDIRSPGLGDTAMYLCATSRLVTYEQYFGPGTRLTVT.

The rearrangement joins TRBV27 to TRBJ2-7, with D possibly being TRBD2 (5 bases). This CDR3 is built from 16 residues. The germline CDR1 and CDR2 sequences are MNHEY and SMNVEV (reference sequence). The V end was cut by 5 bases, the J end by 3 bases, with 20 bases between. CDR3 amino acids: CASSRLFGSGRYEQYF. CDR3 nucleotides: TGTGCCAGCAGTCGTCTCTTTGGGAGCGGACGCTACGAGCAGTACTTC.

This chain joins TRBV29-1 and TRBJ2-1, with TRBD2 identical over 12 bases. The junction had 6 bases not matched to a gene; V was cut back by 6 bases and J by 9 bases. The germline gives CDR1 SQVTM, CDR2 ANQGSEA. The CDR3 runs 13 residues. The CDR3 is CSVPSGRATEQFF. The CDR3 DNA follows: TGCAGCGTCCCTAGCGGGAGGGCTACTGAGCAGTTCTTC.

CDR3 loop: CASSYSGQGAVETQYF. CDR3 in DNA: TGTGCCAGCAGTTACTCGGGACAGGGGGCCGTAGAGACCCAGTACTTC. The chain links TRBV6-5 to TRBJ2-5, with 12 bases matching TRBD1. CDR3 length: 16 amino acids. Trimming took 0 bases from V and 4 from J; bases not matched to a gene: 3. Germline V gene lookup returns CDR1 MNHEY and CDR2 SVGAGI.